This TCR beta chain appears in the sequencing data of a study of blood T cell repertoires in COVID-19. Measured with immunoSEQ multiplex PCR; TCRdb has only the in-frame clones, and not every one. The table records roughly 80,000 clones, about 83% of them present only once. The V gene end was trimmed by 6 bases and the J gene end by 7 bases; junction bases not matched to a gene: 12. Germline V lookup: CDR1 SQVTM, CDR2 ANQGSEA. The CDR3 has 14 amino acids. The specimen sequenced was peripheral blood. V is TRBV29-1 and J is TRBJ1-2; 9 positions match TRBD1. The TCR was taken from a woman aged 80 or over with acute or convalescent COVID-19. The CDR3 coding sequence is TGCAGCGTGGATATACAGGGGGCGGGGACTGGCTACACCTTC. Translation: CSVDIQGAGTGYTF.